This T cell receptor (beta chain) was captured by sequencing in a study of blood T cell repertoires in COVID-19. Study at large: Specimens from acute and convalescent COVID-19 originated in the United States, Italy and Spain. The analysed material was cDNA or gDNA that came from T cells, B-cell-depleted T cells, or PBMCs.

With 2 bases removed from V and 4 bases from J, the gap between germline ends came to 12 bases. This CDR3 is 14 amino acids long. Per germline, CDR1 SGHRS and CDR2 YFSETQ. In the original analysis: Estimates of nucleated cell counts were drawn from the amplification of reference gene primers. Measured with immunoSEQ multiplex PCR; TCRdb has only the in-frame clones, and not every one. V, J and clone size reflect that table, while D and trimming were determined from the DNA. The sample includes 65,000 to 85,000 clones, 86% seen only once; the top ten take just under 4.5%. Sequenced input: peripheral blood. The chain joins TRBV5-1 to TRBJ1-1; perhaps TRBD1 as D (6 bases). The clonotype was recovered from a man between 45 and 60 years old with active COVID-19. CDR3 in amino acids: CASSFTGWGTEAFF. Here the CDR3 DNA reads TGCGCCAGCAGCTTTACAGGGTGGGGCACTGAAGCTTTCTTT.